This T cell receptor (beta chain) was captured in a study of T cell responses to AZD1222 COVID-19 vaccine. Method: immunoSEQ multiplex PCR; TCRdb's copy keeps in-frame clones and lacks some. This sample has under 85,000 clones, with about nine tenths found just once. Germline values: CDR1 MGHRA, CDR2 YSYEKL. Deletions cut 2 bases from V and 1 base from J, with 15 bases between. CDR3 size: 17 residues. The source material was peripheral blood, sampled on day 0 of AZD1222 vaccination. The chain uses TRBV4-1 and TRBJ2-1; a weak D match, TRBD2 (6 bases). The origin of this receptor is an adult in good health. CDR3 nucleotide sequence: TGCGCCAGCAGCCAACCACGACTAGTGCGTTCCTACAATGAGCAGTTCTTC. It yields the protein CASSQPRLVRSYNEQFF.